This TCR beta chain was observed in a study of beta chain features in type 1 diabetes (dated by TCRdb to 2016 to 2018). Concerning the study at large: Patients and healthy donors did not differ in mean age, gender distribution, total cell number or subset yield. A total of about 100,000,000 sorted cells were examined across all samples, and RNA yield correlated strongly with the number of cells per subset. The study compared TCRB repertoires of sorted circulating CD4+ T cell subsets between recently diagnosed type 1 diabetes patients and matched healthy donors. Regulatory and stem cell-like memory subsets were isolated from only 8 patients and roughly eight healthy donors, whereas naive and central memory subsets came from all 28 donors. Overall results and qualifications from the work: At VDJ recombination sites, type 1 diabetes patients had fewer insertions and more deleted nucleotides, which implies abnormalities in thymic rearrangement. In all four CD4+ subsets, TCRB CDR3 length was moderately but significantly shorter in type 1 diabetes patients. Because cDNA was sequenced instead of genomic DNA, activated cells with high expression could be over-represented, although the groups did not differ in activation or CD3 levels. Naive, central memory and regulatory TCRB repertoires appeared to be more similar among patients than among healthy donors. Shorter templates might have been favored by PCR, but patient and control samples were amplified and corrected together, so both groups would have been affected equally by any skew. HLA sub-analyses involved small numbers of individuals, so any influence of HLA type on TCRB rearrangement remained unresolved.

This clone was seen only a few times. Which antigen it targets is not known. There are no base qualities to consult, and no much larger clone falls within one base. A single peripheral blood draw of about 120 mL on average was collected from each donor into heparinised tubes. Using a panel that included CD45RO, CCR7, CD25, CD127, CD95 and CD27, naive, central memory, regulatory and stem cell-like memory CD4+ T cells were sorted on a BD FACSAria II. Every sorted population had a purity above 95%. PBMCs were separated immediately by Lymphoprep density gradient centrifugation and were stained directly, without being cultured. So that batch effects would be minimized, each experiment stained and sorted samples in pairs, pairing one healthy donor with one patient. The entire amount of isolated RNA was reverse transcribed using the High Capacity cDNA Reverse Transcription Kit, so the sequenced TCRB transcripts were expressed ones. Deep immunoSEQ sequencing was applied to naive, central memory and regulatory T cell samples, giving an average of about 3.8 million total reads per sample. Sorted cells were lysed in RLT buffer, and RNA was extracted using DNase-treated RNeasy Micro or Mini kits according to cell number. To prevent cross-contamination, every cell subset was processed on its own, while patient and healthy donor samples were processed together. Using the immunoSEQ multiplex PCR, TCRB sequences were amplified from cDNA into 87-bp fragments spanning the CDR3 region. The amplicons were sequenced using the Illumina HiSeq platform. Turning to the authors' computational methods: Synthetic template baselines were used to correct PCR bias computationally, reads within Hamming distance 2 were collapsed, and singletons that could not be merged were discarded. Reads were aligned against IMGT so that V, D and J genes, CDR3 length and insertions or deletions at six rearrangement sites could be assigned. Within each subset, clonotype counts were normalized to the number of sorted cells before true diversity and Gini coefficients were calculated with the tcR R package. The overlap coefficient, calculated on TCRB nucleotide sequences, was used to measure repertoire sharing. Out-of-frame TCRB sequences from naive cells were analyzed to stand in for the pre-selection repertoire. TCRdb provides this immuneACCESS table in a form limited to in-frame rearrangements. Some clones are lacking; in checked studies, under half of them reflect an unresolved V gene, and why the rest are absent is not known. The V and J calls and clone size are taken from that table; D and trimming were inferred from the DNA. This sample is represented by 500,000 to 850,000 clones; over 12% of them were singletons. In total, the top ten clones hold less than 0.04% of the sample.

Ends trimmed: V by 1 base, J by 0 bases; bases unmatched to a gene: 3. The CDR3 sequence holds 16 residues, the cysteine and phenylalanine included. Just the 48-base CDR3 DNA is kept, in frame starting at base 1. The germline V gene specifies SGHDN as CDR1 and FVKESK as CDR2. The sequence links TRBV14 to TRBJ2-1, with 7 junctional bases fitting TRBD2. Input material: naive CD4+ T cells from blood. The cell subset or site label on this specimen signifies: true naive CD4+ T cells. This receptor was identified in a man between 18 and 29 years old with type 1 diabetes. The nucleotide sequence reads as follows: TGTGCCAGCAGCCAAGTCGGCGGGAGCTCCTACAATGAGCAGTTCTTC. Its protein product is CASSQVGGSSYNEQFF.